This T cell receptor beta chain emerged from a study of OX40 agonist ivuxolimab in advanced cancers. Study information: Therapy given before enrollment (anti-PD-1, anti-PD-L1 or anti-CTLA-4) was allowed, and over 35% had some. Whole-study results and caveats: Expanded peripheral T-cell antigen specificity went undetermined. More expanded clones were found, on average, in CD8+ than in CD4+ T cells.

Anyone with autoimmune disease history or systemic immunosuppression was excluded. The CDR3 runs 13 residues. CDR1 and CDR2 (germline): GTSNPN, SVGIG (reference sequence). V was trimmed by 1 base and J by 5 bases, leaving 9 bases between them. As concerns this clone: Its cognate antigen is unknown.

Sequenced by immunoSEQ multiplex PCR; TCRdb stores in-frame clones only, minus some. This sample has 73,000 or so clones; about 90% occur once, and the top ten carry about 0.8%. This clonotype was obtained from an adult with an advanced solid tumor such as melanoma, head and neck, liver or kidney cancer. V and J are TRBV30 and TRBJ1-5, with D possibly matching TRBD1 (5 bases). Sequences were derived from CD4+ or CD8+ T cells sorted from blood, sampled in a trial of the OX40 agonist ivuxolimab. The CDR3 sequence is CAWSEGPYQPQHF. In DNA, the CDR3 is TGTGCCTGGAGTGAGGGACCTTATCAGCCCCAGCATTTT.